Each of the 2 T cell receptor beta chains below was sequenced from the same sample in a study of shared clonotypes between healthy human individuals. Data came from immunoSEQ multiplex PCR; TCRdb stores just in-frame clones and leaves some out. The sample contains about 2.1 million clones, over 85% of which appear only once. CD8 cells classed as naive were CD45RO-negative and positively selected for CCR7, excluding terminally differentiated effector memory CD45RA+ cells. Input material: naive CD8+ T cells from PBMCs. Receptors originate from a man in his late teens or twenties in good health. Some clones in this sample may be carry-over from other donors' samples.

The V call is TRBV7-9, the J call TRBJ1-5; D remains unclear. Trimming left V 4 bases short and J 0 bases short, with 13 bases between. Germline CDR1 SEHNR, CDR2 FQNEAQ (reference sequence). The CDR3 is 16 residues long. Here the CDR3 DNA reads TGTGCCAGCAGCTCACCAACCCACTATAGCAATCAGCCCCAGCATTTT. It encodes CASSSPTHYSNQPQHF.

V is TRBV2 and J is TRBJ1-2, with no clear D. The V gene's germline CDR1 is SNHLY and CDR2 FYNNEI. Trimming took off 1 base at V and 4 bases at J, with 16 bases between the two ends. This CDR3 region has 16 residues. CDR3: CASSEGPGSEAYGYTF. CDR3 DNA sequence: TGTGCCAGCAGTGAAGGTCCGGGGTCCGAGGCCTATGGCTACACCTTC.